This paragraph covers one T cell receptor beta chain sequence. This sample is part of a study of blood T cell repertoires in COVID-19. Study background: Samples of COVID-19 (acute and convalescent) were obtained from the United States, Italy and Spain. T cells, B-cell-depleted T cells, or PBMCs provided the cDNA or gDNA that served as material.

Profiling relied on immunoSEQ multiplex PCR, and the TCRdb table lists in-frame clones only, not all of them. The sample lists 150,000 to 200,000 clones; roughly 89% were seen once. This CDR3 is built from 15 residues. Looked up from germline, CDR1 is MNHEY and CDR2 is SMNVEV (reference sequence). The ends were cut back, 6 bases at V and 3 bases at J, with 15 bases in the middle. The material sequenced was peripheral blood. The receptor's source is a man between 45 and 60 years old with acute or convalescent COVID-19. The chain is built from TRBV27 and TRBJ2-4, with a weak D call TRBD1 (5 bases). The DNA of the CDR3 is TGTGCCAGCAGCCCCAGGGTGCGTAGCAAAAACATTCAGTACTTC. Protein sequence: CASSPRVRSKNIQYF.